Listed here are 23 T cell receptor beta chains from one sample, sequenced in a study of response to subunit inactivated influenza vaccine. Each CDR3 protein is one row after TCRdb ran MiXCR on the RT-PCR reads. This table holds roughly 500,000 distinct CDR3 sequences, approximately 17% found once. This material consisted of CD4+ T cells sorted from PBMCs, taken 23 months after vaccination. The receptors shown here come from a man between 45 and 75 years old who received an inactivated influenza vaccine.

The V and J genes are TRBV18 and TRBJ2-5, with D tentatively TRBD1 (6 bases). The CDR3 runs 16 residues. Germline loops: CDR1 KGHSH, CDR2 LQKENI. V was trimmed by 0 bases and J by 2 bases, leaving 13 bases between them. As DNA, the CDR3 is TGTGCCAGCTCACCACCGCCAGGGGCTGGACAAGAGACCCAGTACTTC. It is translated as CASSPPPGAGQETQYF.

CDR3 nucleotides: TGCAGTGCTACCCGGACTGGGCAGGGGGCTATTGAAGCTTTCTTT. The encoded protein is CSATRTGQGAIEAFF. The rearrangement links TRBV20-1 to TRBJ1-1; 8 bases fit TRBD1. The CDR3 spans 15 residues. CDR1 and CDR2 from the germline V gene are DFQATT and SNEGSKA (reference sequence). V lost 4 bases to trimming and J lost 7 bases; unmatched junction nucleotides: 14.

This clonotype was observed a handful of times. The rearrangement links TRBV3-1 to TRBJ2-7; D unresolved. Looked up from germline, CDR1 is LGHDT and CDR2 is YNNKEL (reference sequence). The CDR3 loop spans 14 amino acids. V dropped 4 bases and J dropped 0 bases, with 10 bases sitting between them. The CDR3 reads CASSPGTLSYEQYF. CDR3 coding DNA: TGTGCCAGCAGCCCGGGCACTCTCTCCTACGAGCAGTACTTC.

The chain combines TRBV6-1 with TRBJ1-2; D unresolved. CDR1 and CDR2 (germline): MNHNS, SASEGT. V dropped 5 bases and J dropped 4 bases, with 11 bases sitting between them. The length of the CDR3 is 13 residues. In DNA form, the CDR3 reads TGTGCCAGCAGTACCCGGACGGTCTATGGCTACACCTTC. This translates into CASSTRTVYGYTF.

This rearrangement joins TRBV19 to TRBJ2-3, with 8 bases matching TRBD1. Germline CDR1 is LNHDA and CDR2 is SQIVND (reference sequence). V trimming: 3 bases; J trimming: 6 bases; junction bases outside the gene matches: 2. The CDR3 is 13 amino acids. CDR3 loop: CASSIRQGDTQYF. As DNA, the CDR3 is TGTGCCAGTAGTATCCGACAGGGGGATACGCAGTATTTT.

The chain recombines TRBV7-2 with TRBJ2-2; D uncertain. This CDR3 comprises 15 residues. Trimming cost V 1 base and J 0 bases, with 6 bases left between them. Per germline, CDR1 SGHTA and CDR2 FQGNSA. CDR3 DNA sequence: TGTGCCAGCAGCTTAGGGGTCTCGAACACCGGGGAGCTGTTTTTT. It yields the protein CASSLGVSNTGELFF.

This clonotype was observed a few times. The CDR3 DNA reads as TGCAGTGCTCTTTCGACTGGATTGAACACCGGGGAGCTGTTTTTT. Protein product: CSALSTGLNTGELFF. The V gene is TRBV20-1, the J gene TRBJ2-2; no definite D call. The CDR3 sequence is 15 residues long. V lost 5 bases, J lost 1 base, and 14 bases lay in between. Germline V gene data show CDR1 as DFQATT and CDR2 as SNEGSKA (reference sequence).

The CDR3 DNA is TGTGCCAGCAGCTTAGTCGAGTCCACCGGGGAGCTGTTTTTT. Its protein product is CASSLVESTGELFF. This rearrangement joins TRBV7-2 to TRBJ2-2; no firm D call. The CDR3 sequence is 14 residues long. Germline-derived CDR1 and CDR2 are SGHTA and FQGNSA. Deletions cut 1 base from V and 4 bases from J, with 7 bases between.

The rearrangement joins TRBV20-1 to TRBJ2-7; D possibly matches TRBD1 or TRBD2 (6 bases each). Germline loops: CDR1 DFQATT, CDR2 SNEGSKA (reference sequence). The germline V and J ends were trimmed by 4 bases and 2 bases, with 15 bases remaining between them. The CDR3 is 14 residues long. CDR3 coding DNA: TGCAGTGCTAATCCGAGGGGGGCCACCTACGAGCAGTACTTC. Its protein product is CSANPRGATYEQYF.

The V gene is TRBV20-1, the J gene TRBJ2-2; tentative D call: TRBD2 (5 bases). V lost 0 bases and J lost 6, with 11 bases in between. Germline V gene data show CDR1 as DFQATT and CDR2 as SNEGSKA (reference sequence). The CDR3 length is 14 residues. The CDR3 DNA reads TGCAGTGCTAGAGAACTAGGTTCCGCCGGGGAGCTGTTTTTT. Translated, it gives CSARELGSAGELFF.

This clonotype was picked up a small number of times. The chain joins TRBV6-1 to TRBJ2-7, with 9 bases lining up with TRBD1. The CDR3 runs 13 residues. Germline V gene sequence: CDR1 MNHNS, CDR2 SASEGT. V lost 6 bases and J lost 4; bases outside the gene matches: 4. Here the CDR3 reads CASSRQGEYEQYF. Written as DNA, the CDR3 is TGTGCCAGCAGCCGACAGGGGGAATACGAGCAGTACTTC.

This clonotype was recorded many times. J is TRBJ2-1 and V is TRBV6-2 or TRBV6-3; the match to TRBD2 covers 7 bases. The germline V gene has CDR1 MNHEY and CDR2 SVGEGT. This CDR3 contains 12 residues. V was clipped by 5 bases and J by 9 bases; unmatched bases: 4. The CDR3 bases are TGTGCCAGCAGTACCCAGCGGGGTGAGCAGTTCTTC. This encodes CASSTQRGEQFF.

CDR3 sequence: CSVEVAALEELFF. CDR3 DNA: TGCAGCGTTGAAGTAGCGGCCCTCGAGGAGCTGTTTTTT. The chain is built from TRBV29-1 and TRBJ2-2; a possible D gene is TRBD2 (6 bases). The V gene's germline CDR1 is SQVTM and CDR2 ANQGSEA. V was clipped by 1 base and J by 10 bases, with 13 bases between them. This CDR3 has 13 amino acids.

The chain links TRBV9 to TRBJ2-7, with unresolved D. V lost 0 bases to trimming and J lost 4 bases, with 14 bases between them. CDR3 length: 15 residues. CDR1 SGDLS and CDR2 YYNGEE come from the germline V gene. The CDR3 reads CASSVDPSPLYEQYF. CDR3 coding DNA: TGTGCCAGCAGCGTAGATCCCTCTCCCCTATACGAGCAGTACTTC.

The rearrangement joins TRBV20-1 to TRBJ2-3; 7 nucleotides align to TRBD2. The junction had 7 bases not matched to a gene; V was cut back by 3 bases and J by 7 bases. The CDR3 runs to 13 residues. Germline V gives CDR1 DFQATT, CDR2 SNEGSKA (reference sequence). In DNA, the CDR3 is TGCAGTGCTAGCTACAGGAGCGGGAATACGCAGTATTTT. As protein: CSASYRSGNTQYF.

CDR3 coding DNA: TGTGCCAGCAGTCTGACTAGCGGGAGTGGAGATACGCAGTATTTT. Translated, it gives CASSLTSGSGDTQYF. The rearrangement links TRBV6-4 to TRBJ2-3; 12 nucleotides match TRBD2. Germline V gene sequence: CDR1 MRHNA, CDR2 SNTAGT. The CDR3 runs 15 residues. V lost 5 bases and J lost 5; bases outside the gene matches: 5.

This clonotype was detected a few times. The gene calls are TRBV3-1 and TRBJ2-1, with 7 bases lining up with TRBD2. The junction had 0 bases not matched to a gene; V was cut back by 4 bases and J by 6 bases. The CDR3 spans 12 residues. Germline V lookup: CDR1 LGHDT, CDR2 YNNKEL (reference sequence). The CDR3 reads CASSPSGNEQFF. CDR3 bases: TGTGCCAGCAGCCCTAGCGGCAATGAGCAGTTCTTC.

This clonotype was seen more than once but under ten times. The chain carries TRBV4-2 and TRBJ2-1; the D gene could be TRBD1 or TRBD2 (5 bases each). The V gene's germline CDR1 is LGHNA and CDR2 YNFKEQ. V lost 0 bases, J lost 6 bases, and 9 bases lay in between. The CDR3 consists of 14 residues. The CDR3 bases are TGTGCCAGCAGCCAAGATGGGACCACCAATGAGCAGTTCTTC. Residues: CASSQDGTTNEQFF.

The rearrangement uses TRBV10-3 and TRBJ2-7; no reliable D call. This CDR3 spans 13 amino acids. Germline V gene lookup returns CDR1 ENHRY and CDR2 SYGVKD. Trimming took off 0 bases at V and 3 bases at J, with 6 bases between the two ends. The CDR3 protein is CAISESNSYEQYF. Written as DNA, the CDR3 is TGTGCCATCAGTGAGTCGAACAGCTACGAGCAGTACTTC.

This clonotype appeared many times. CDR3 bases: TGTGCCAGCAGTTACCGGACAGGGTACGAGCAGTACTTC. Protein sequence: CASSYRTGYEQYF. The chain uses TRBV6-5 and TRBJ2-7; 8 nucleotides line up with TRBD1. Germline V CDR1 and CDR2: MNHEY, SVGAGI. V lost 2 bases, J lost 4 bases, and 1 base stayed unmatched. The CDR3 runs 13 residues.

Only a few counts were recorded for this clonotype. The chain combines TRBV12-3 or TRBV12-4 with TRBJ1-2, with a tentative D call TRBD1 (5 bases). This CDR3 comprises 13 residues. V lost 5 bases and J 6 bases, leaving 13 bases between the germline ends. The CDR3 here is CASSTRQNHGYTF. Here the CDR3 DNA reads TGTGCCAGCAGTACCAGACAGAACCATGGCTACACCTTC.

V gene TRBV29-1 combines with J gene TRBJ2-5; D is unresolved. The CDR3 totals 12 residues. Trimming took 8 bases from V and 5 from J, leaving 15 bases between them. CDR1 SQVTM and CDR2 ANQGSEA come from the germline V gene. The CDR3 here is CSSSGQSETQYF. DNA for the CDR3: TGCAGCTCATCCGGTCAGAGCGAGACCCAGTACTTC.

This clonotype was observed a few times. The V call is TRBV25-1, the J call TRBJ2-3, with 9 bases aligning to TRBD1. This CDR3 has 15 residues. With V trimmed by 4 bases and J by 5 bases, 7 bases remained unmatched. The germline gives CDR1 MGHDK, CDR2 SYGVNS. Here the CDR3 DNA reads TGTGCCAGCAGTGCCTCCGGGACAGGGATAGATACGCAGTATTTT. Translation gives CASSASGTGIDTQYF.